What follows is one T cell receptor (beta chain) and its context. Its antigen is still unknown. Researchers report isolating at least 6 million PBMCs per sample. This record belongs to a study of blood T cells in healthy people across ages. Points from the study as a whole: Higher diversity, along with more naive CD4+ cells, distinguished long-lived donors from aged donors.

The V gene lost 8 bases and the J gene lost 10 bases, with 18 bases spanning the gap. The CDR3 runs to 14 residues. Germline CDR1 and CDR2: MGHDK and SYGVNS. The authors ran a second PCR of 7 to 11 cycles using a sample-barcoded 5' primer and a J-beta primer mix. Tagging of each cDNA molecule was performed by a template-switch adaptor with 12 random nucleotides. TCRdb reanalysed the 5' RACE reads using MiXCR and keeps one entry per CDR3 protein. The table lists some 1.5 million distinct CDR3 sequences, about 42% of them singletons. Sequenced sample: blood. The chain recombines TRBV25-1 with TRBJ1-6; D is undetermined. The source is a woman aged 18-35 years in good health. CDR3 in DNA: TGTGCCAGCGATATCGGCACGCCCGGATCACCCCTCCACTTT. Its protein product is CASDIGTPGSPLHF.